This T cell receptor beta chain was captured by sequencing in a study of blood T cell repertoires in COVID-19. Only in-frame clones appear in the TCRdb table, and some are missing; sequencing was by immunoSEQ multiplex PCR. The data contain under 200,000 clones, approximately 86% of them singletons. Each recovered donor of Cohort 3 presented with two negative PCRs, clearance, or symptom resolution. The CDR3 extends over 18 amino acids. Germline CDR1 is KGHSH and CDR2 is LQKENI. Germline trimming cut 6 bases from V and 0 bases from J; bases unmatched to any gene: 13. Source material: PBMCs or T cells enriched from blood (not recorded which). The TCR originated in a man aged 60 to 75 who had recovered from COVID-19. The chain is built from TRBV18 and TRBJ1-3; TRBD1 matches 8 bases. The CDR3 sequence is CASSLRTPGQDSGNTIYF. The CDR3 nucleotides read TGTGCCAGCTCGCTTCGAACCCCGGGACAGGACTCTGGAAACACCATATATTTT.